These 9 T cell receptor beta chains share one sample of origin, sequenced in a study of cytomegalovirus exposure and HLA in healthy donors. Amplification used 60 Vbeta primers and 13 Jbeta primers. Produced via immunoSEQ multiplex PCR; TCRdb's table is partial and in-frame only. This sample's clone table lists about 72,000 clones. The sample consisted of PBMCs. The origin of the receptors is a man aged 40-50 years in good health and CMV-seronegative.

CDR3 sequence reads: CASSIGQGSEQFF. CDR3 DNA: TGTGCCAGTAGTATAGGGCAGGGATCGGAGCAGTTCTTC. The chain is built from TRBV19 and TRBJ2-1; weak D call: TRBD1 (5 bases). Trimming removed 1 base from V and 10 bases from J, with 11 bases in between. CDR1 and CDR2 (germline): LNHDA, SQIVND (reference sequence). This CDR3 region has 13 residues.

This chain connects TRBV7-8 to TRBJ1-2, with D tentatively TRBD1 (6 bases). Per germline, CDR1 SGHVS and CDR2 FQNEAQ. Trimming stripped 1 base from V and 2 bases from J, with 11 bases between. This CDR3 comprises 15 residues. The CDR3 spells CASSLDSGTNYGYTF. For the CDR3, the DNA is TGTGCCAGCAGCTTAGATTCAGGGACAAACTATGGCTACACCTTC.

CDR3 amino acids: CASSQDSGSGNTIYF. CDR3 nucleotide sequence: TGTGCCAGCAGCCAAGATTCGGGGTCCGGAAACACCATATATTTT. The gene calls are TRBV4-2 and TRBJ1-3, with D unclear. Between the trimmed V and J ends, which lost 0 bases and 4 bases, there was a span of 10 bases. Germline CDR1 and CDR2: LGHNA and YNFKEQ. This CDR3 is built from 15 residues.

The chain uses TRBV2 and TRBJ2-4; the D is unclear. This CDR3 contains 16 residues. Germline V lookup: CDR1 SNHLY, CDR2 FYNNEI. Deletions cut 3 bases from V and 3 bases from J, with 15 bases between. CDR3 in DNA: TGTGCCAGCAGTGATCAGGCACCACCGAACAAAAACATTCAGTACTTC. Encoded protein: CASSDQAPPNKNIQYF.

The chain combines TRBV28 with TRBJ2-1; 9 bases match TRBD2. CDR1 and CDR2 (germline): MDHEN, SYDVKM. The CDR3 extends over 14 amino acids. After removal of 6 bases from V and 8 bases from J, the junction contained 8 bases not matched to a gene. Here the CDR3 DNA reads TGTGCCAGCAGCCAAGCGGGGGGTAATCATGAGCAGTTCTTC. Amino acid sequence: CASSQAGGNHEQFF.

The rearrangement links TRBV4-1 to TRBJ1-1, with D unclear. Deletions cut 4 bases from V and 5 bases from J, with 23 bases between. This CDR3 is built from 17 residues. Germline-derived CDR1 and CDR2 are MGHRA and YSYEKL. The CDR3 sequence is CASSLTDMVFSVTEAFF. The CDR3 region has the DNA TGCGCCAGCAGCCTAACAGACATGGTTTTCTCTGTTACTGAAGCTTTCTTT.

V is TRBV6-5 and J is TRBJ2-5, with 9 bases identical to TRBD2. The germline CDR1 and CDR2 sequences are MNHEY and SVGAGI. This CDR3 is built from 16 residues. V shed 1 base, J shed 5 bases, and the junction held 8 bases outside the gene matches. CDR3 region: CASSYFAGGAQETQYF. The CDR3 bases are TGTGCCAGCAGTTACTTTGCGGGGGGGGCCCAGGAGACCCAGTACTTC.

The V and J genes are TRBV19 and TRBJ2-7; D unresolved. Per germline, CDR1 LNHDA and CDR2 SQIVND (reference sequence). The CDR3 extends over 12 amino acids. The ends were cut back, 5 bases at V and 7 bases at J, with 12 bases in the middle. This CDR3 reads CASSPTTGEQYF. CDR3 in DNA: TGTGCCAGTAGTCCAACGACTGGGGAGCAGTACTTC.

This chain joins TRBV2 and TRBJ2-2; TRBD2 is a possible D gene (7 bases). The CDR3 runs 15 residues. V was shortened by 2 bases and J by 5 bases, with 12 bases between the two germline ends. Germline V gene sequence: CDR1 SNHLY, CDR2 FYNNEI. CDR3 DNA: TGTGCCAGCAGTGAATCGGGGGGCGGGACCGGGGAGCTGTTTTTT. Encoded protein: CASSESGGGTGELFF.